Shown below are 2 T cell receptor beta chains from a single sample sequenced in a study of blood T cell repertoires in COVID-19. Sequencing used immunoSEQ multiplex PCR; TCRdb keeps in-frame clones, though not all of them. This sample carries 300,000 to 450,000 clones, around 90% of them seen once, and the ten largest clones take 1.2%. Sample: PBMCs or T cells enriched from blood (not recorded which). Receptor source: a woman under 30 who had recovered from COVID-19.

This chain's CDR3 is CASSRDSPAGQFF. The CDR3, as DNA: TGTGCCAGCAGCCGGGACAGCCCCGCGGGGCAGTTCTTC. The chain uses TRBV6-5 and TRBJ2-1, with 7 positions matching TRBD1. With 6 bases clipped from V and 12 bases from J, the junction kept 11 bases outside the gene matches. The V gene's germline CDR1 is MNHEY and CDR2 SVGAGI. This CDR3 has 13 amino acids.

This clone was detected once. This chain uses TRBV6-5 with TRBJ1-2, with TRBD1 matching 7 bases. This CDR3 is built from 14 residues. V lost 6 bases, J lost 3 bases, and 7 bases stayed unmatched. Germline CDR1 and CDR2: MNHEY and SVGAGI. In DNA form, the CDR3 reads TGTGCCAGCAGCCGACCGGGACAGCACTATGGCTACACCTTC. Amino acids: CASSRPGQHYGYTF.